The clone carrying this T cell receptor beta chain was counted a single time. The antigen remains unidentified. The RNA input was about 0.5 to 1 ug, and it was reverse transcribed with random hexamers. The immunoSEQ assay covered 54 Vbeta and 13 Jbeta segments for CDR3. TCRdb reprocessed the immunoSEQ multiplex PCR reads via MiXCR and lists one record per CDR3 protein. The sample shows under 95,000 distinct CDR3 sequences, about 95% of them seen only once. V lost 6 bases and J 0 bases, leaving 8 bases between the germline ends. Germline-derived CDR1 and CDR2 are ENHRY and SYGVKD. The CDR3 covers 14 residues. The Susac syndrome patients fit the recently defined diagnostic criteria for definite or probable disease. FACS enriched CD8+ TEMRA cells, while bulk CD8+ and CD4+ were negatively isolated. The source of the sample is a study of CD8 T cells in Susac syndrome. The study, taken as a whole, reports: Only a relatively small number of individuals were included in the TCR sequencing and HLA analysis.

This chain links TRBV10-3 with TRBJ2-2, with D possibly being TRBD1 (6 bases). This receptor was identified in a human donor with Susac syndrome. The specimen sequenced was CD4+ T cells from PBMCs. The CDR3 here is CAISWDTNTGELFF. The CDR3, as DNA: TGTGCCATCAGCTGGGACACGAACACCGGGGAGCTGTTTTTT.